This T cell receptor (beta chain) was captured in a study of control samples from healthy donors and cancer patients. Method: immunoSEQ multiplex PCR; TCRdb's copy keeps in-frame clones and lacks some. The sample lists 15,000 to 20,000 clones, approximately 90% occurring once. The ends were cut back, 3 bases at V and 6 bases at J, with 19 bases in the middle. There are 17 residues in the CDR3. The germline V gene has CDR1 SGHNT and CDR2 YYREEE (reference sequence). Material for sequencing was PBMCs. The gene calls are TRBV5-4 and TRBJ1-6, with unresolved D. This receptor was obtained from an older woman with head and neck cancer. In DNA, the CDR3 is TGTGCCAGCAGCTCGGAAGCCGGGCCGCGGGGTAATTCACCCCTCCACTTT. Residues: CASSSEAGPRGNSPLHF.